The T cell receptor (beta chain) under discussion was sequenced for a study of T cells in Graves' hyperthyroidism and ophthalmopathy. As for the study in general: Peripheral blood was secured at the point of initial diagnosis, before any treatment. Broader study findings: Ophthalmopathy, as predicted by the model, came a median about seven months after the prediction.

About this clonotype itself: Antigen specificity is unknown.

Lactation, pregnancy, other autoimmune disease or uncontrolled infection excluded patients. Fresh 10 ml peripheral blood yielded PBMCs. Deletions cut 10 bases from V and 4 bases from J, with 11 bases between. The germline V gene encodes CDR1 ENHRY and CDR2 SYGVKD. This CDR3 comprises 12 residues. Amplified TCR beta CDR3 regions derived from RNA transcripts. First-round RT-PCR with HTBI primers amplified the TCR CDR3 region. TCRdb processed the multiplex PCR reads anew with MiXCR; each CDR3 protein has one entry. Of around 440,000 distinct CDR3 sequences listed, 15% to 18% are singletons. The specimen was blood. The receptor's source is a woman aged 18-29 years with Graves' hyperthyroidism. V usage is TRBV10-3 and J usage is TRBJ1-3, with D unresolved. CDR3 protein: CATEGTGNTIYF. In DNA, the CDR3 is TGTGCCACCGAGGGTACCGGAAACACCATATATTTT.